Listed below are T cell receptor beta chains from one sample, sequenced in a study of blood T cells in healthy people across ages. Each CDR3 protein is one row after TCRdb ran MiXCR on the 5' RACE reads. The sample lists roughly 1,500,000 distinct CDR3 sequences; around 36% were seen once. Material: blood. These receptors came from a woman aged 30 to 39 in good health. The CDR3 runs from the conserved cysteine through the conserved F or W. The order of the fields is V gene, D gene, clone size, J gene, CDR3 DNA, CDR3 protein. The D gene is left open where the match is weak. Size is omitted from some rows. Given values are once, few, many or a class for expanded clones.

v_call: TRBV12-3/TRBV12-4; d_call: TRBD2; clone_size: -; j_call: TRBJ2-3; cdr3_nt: TGTGCCACCGGGAACAGCGGGACTATCACAGATACGCAGTATTTT; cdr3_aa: CATGNSGTITDTQYF
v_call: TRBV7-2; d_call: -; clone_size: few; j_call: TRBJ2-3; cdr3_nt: TGTGCCAGCAGCCCCGCGGGGGCGGGAAACACAGATACGCAGTATTTT; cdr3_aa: CASSPAGAGNTDTQYF
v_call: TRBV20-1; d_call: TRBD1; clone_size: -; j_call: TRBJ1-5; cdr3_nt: TGCAGTGTGACGGGACAGGGGCAGCCCCAGCATTTT; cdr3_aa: CSVTGQGQPQHF
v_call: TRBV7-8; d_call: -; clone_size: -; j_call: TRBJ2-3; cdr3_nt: TGTGCCAGCAGCTTAAGGGCTAGCGAGTCTACAGATACGCAGTATTTT; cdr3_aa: CASSLRASESTDTQYF
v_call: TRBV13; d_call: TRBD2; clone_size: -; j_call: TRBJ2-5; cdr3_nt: TGTGCCAGCAGCTCAGTCCTAGCGGGAGAAGAGACCCAGTACTTC; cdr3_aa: CASSSVLAGEETQYF
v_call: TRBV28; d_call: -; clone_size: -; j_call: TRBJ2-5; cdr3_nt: TGTGCCAGCAGTTTAATAAGGGTGGGGGAGACCCAGTACTTC; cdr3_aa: CASSLIRVGETQYF
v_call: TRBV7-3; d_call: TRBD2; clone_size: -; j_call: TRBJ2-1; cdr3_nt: TGTGCCAGCAGCCGAGGTTTGGGCGGGGGGGCGCCTGAGCAGTTCTTC; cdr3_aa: CASSRGLGGGAPEQFF
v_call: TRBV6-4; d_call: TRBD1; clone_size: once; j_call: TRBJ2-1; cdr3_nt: TGTGCCAGCAGTGTTGAGACAGGGATAAATGAGCAGTTCTTC; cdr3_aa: CASSVETGINEQFF
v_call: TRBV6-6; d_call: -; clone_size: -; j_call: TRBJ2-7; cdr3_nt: TGTGCCAGCAGTCTGGAACTAGCTTTTTACGAGCAGTACTTC; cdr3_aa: CASSLELAFYEQYF
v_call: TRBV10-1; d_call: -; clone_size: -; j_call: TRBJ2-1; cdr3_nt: TGCGCCAGCCTCGCGCGGGGAACCTACAATGAGCAGTTCTTC; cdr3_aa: CASLARGTYNEQFF
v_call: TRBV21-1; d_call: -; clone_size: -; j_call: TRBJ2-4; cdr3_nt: TGTGCCAGCAGCAACCGGGACAGGGCACAAAAAGGCATTCAGTACTTC; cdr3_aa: CASSNRDRAQKGIQYF
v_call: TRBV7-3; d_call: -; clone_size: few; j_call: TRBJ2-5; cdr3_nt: TGTGCCAGCAGCTTGAATATGGGGGGACAAGAGACCCAGTACTTC; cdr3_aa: CASSLNMGGQETQYF
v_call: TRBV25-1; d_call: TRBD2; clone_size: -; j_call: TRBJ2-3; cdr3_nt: TGTGCCAGCAGTGATCTAGCGGGGGCCACAGATACGCAGTATTTT; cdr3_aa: CASSDLAGATDTQYF
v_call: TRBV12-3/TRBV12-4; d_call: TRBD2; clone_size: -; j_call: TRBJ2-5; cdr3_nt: TGTGCCAGCAGTAAACCTGGACTAGCGGGAGCAGAGACCCAGTACTTC; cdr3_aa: CASSKPGLAGAETQYF
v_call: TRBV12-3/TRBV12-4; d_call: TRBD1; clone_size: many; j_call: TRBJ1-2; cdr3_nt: TGTGCCAGCAGACGGACAGGGGACTATGGCTACACCTTC; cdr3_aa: CASRRTGDYGYTF
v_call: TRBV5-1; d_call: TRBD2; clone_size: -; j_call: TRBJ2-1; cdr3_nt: TGCGCCAGCAGCTTGGTAGTAGCGGGGGGGCTAAATGAGCAGTTCTTC; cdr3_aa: CASSLVVAGGLNEQFF
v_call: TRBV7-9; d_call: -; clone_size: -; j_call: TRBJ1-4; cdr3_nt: TGTGCCAGCAGCTCAAATACGGGGGACGAAAAACTGTTTTTT; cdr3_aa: CASSSNTGDEKLFF
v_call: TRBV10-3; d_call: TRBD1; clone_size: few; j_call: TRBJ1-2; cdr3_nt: TGTGCCATTGGGACAGGAAACTATGGCTACACCTTC; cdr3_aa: CAIGTGNYGYTF
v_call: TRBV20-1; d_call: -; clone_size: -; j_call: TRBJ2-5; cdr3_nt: TGCAGTGCTAGAGATGGTCCGCGGTGGCAAGAGACCCAGTACTTC; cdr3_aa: CSARDGPRWQETQYF
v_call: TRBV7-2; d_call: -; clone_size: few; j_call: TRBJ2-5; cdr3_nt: TGTGCCAGCGGCCACGGGACCTGGCAAGAGACCCAGTACTTC; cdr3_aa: CASGHGTWQETQYF
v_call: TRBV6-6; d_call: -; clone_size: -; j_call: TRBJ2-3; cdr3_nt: TGTGCCAGCAATGCCCCTAGCACAGATACGCAGTATTTT; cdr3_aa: CASNAPSTDTQYF
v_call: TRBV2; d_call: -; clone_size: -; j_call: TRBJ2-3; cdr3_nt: TGTGCCAGCAGTGAAAAGAATCAGGGCGGGAAAGATACGCAGTATTTT; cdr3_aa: CASSEKNQGGKDTQYF
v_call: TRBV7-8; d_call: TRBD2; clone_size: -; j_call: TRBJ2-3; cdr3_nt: TGTGCCAACAGCTCCCTAGCGGGGGGGCCAGATACGCAGTATTTT; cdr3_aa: CANSSLAGGPDTQYF
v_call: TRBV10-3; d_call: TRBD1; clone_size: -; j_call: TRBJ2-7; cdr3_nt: TGTGCCATCAGTGAGGCTCCGGGACAGGGGGCGGGAGAGCAGTACTTC; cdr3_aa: CAISEAPGQGAGEQYF
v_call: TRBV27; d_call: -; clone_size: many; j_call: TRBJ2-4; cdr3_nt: TGTGCCAGCAGTTTAACACTACTTCTAGCCAAAAACATTCAGTACTTC; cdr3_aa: CASSLTLLLAKNIQYF
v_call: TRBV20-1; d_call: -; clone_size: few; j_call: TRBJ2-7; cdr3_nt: TGCAGTGCAAGCCCCAGGGACACAAGCGAGCAGTACTTC; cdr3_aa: CSASPRDTSEQYF
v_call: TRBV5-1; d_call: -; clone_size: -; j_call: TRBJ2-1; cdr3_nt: TGCGCCAGCAGCCCCGGGTTCGAGGGTTTCAATGAGCAGTTCTTC; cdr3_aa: CASSPGFEGFNEQFF
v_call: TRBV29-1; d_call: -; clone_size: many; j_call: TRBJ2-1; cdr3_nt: TGCAGCGTCGGACTCCCCGGTCGAGCTGAGCAGTTCTTC; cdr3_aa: CSVGLPGRAEQFF
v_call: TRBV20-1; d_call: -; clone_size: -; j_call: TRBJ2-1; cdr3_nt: TGCAGTGCTAGAGAAGGCATATCCTCCTACAATGAGCAGTTCTTC; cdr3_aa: CSAREGISSYNEQFF
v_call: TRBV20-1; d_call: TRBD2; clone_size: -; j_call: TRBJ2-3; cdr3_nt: TGCAGTGCTAGAGATAGATCGGGAGGTTATCCTAGCACAGATACGCAGTATTTT; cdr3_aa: CSARDRSGGYPSTDTQYF
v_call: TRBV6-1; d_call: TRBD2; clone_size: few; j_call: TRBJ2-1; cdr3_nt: TGTGCCAGCAGTGAAGGGAGATTACGGACTAGCGGAAGCTCCTACAATGAGCAGTTCTTC; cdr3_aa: CASSEGRLRTSGSSYNEQFF
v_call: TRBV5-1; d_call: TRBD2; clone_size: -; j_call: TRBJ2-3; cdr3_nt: TGCGCCAGCAGCCGTGGCCCCAGCGGGGGTTTTCGCACAGATACGCAGTATTTT; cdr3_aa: CASSRGPSGGFRTDTQYF
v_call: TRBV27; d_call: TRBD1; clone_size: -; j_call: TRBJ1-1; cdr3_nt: TGTGCCAGCAGGGGACAGGCGGGTACTGAAGCTTTCTTT; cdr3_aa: CASRGQAGTEAFF
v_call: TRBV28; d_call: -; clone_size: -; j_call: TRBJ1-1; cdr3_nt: TGTGCCAGCAGTCGGGTGACTGAAGCTTTCTTT; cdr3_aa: CASSRVTEAFF
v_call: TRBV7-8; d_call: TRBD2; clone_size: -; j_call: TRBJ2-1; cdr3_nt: TGTGCCACCTCCACCCTCAGCGGGGTAGGGAATGAGCAGTTCTTC; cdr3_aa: CATSTLSGVGNEQFF